A selection of T cell receptor beta chains follows, all from one sample in a study of T cells after yellow fever vaccination. MiXCR, run by TCRdb on the 5' RACE reads, gives a single entry per CDR3 protein. In the table there are around 310,000 distinct CDR3 sequences, 3.5% to 4.5% of which are singletons. The sequenced sample was PBMCs, obtained 15 days after the yellow fever booster vaccination. The receptors were gathered from a man aged 18-30 years who received the YFV17D yellow fever vaccine. The CDR3 runs from the conserved cysteine through the conserved F or W. Fields, in order: V gene, clone size, J gene, D gene, CDR3 DNA, CDR3 protein. A D gene is named only where the DNA matches it firmly. Part of the rows lack a size; the others show once, few, many or a class for expanded clones.

>TRBV7-9|NA|TRBJ2-2|TRBD1
TGTGCCAGCAGTCCAACAGGGGGCGTTAACACCGGGGAGCTGTTTTTT
CASSPTGGVNTGELFF
>TRBV7-8|few|TRBJ2-2|TRBD2
TGTGCCAGCGCCTTATTTGCGGGGGTGGCCGGGGAGCTGTTTTTT
CASALFAGVAGELFF
>TRBV6-6|many|TRBJ2-3|NA
TGTGCCAGCATCGGGGCTGCAGATACGCAGTATTTT
CASIGAADTQYF
>TRBV6-5|many|TRBJ2-7|NA
TGTGCCAGCAGTCCATACCCCAGGGGCACCTACGAGCAGTACTTC
CASSPYPRGTYEQYF
>TRBV9|NA|TRBJ1-1|NA
TGTGCCAGCAGCGGAATAGGGGGATCCGAAGCTTTCTTT
CASSGIGGSEAFF
>TRBV6-6|NA|TRBJ1-2|NA
TGTGCCAGCAGTTCCTGGTATGGCTACACCTTC
CASSSWYGYTF
>TRBV6-1|few|TRBJ1-5|TRBD1
TGTGCCAGCAGTGAGTACAGGGGGGACAATCAGCCCCAGCATTTT
CASSEYRGDNQPQHF
>TRBV30|NA|TRBJ2-1|NA
TGTGCCTGGAGTAAAGGACTGTCCTACAATGAGCAGTTCTTC
CAWSKGLSYNEQFF
>TRBV12-3/TRBV12-4|few|TRBJ2-1|TRBD2
TGTGCCAGCAGTCCAAACCTAGCGGGGGCGTATAATGAGCAGTTCTTC
CASSPNLAGAYNEQFF
>TRBV25-1|NA|TRBJ2-5|TRBD2
TGTGCCAGCCGGGGGGGCGTGTTGGAGACCCAGTACTTC
CASRGGVLETQYF
>TRBV27|many|TRBJ2-1|TRBD2
TGTGCCAGCAGTTTCGAGCGGGGGGGCTTCGGTGAGCAGTTCTTC
CASSFERGGFGEQFF
>TRBV6-5|many|TRBJ1-1|NA
TGTGCCAGCATGGGAGGTTTTGAAGCTTTCTTT
CASMGGFEAFF
>TRBV7-2|few|TRBJ2-2|TRBD2
TGTGCCAGCAGCTTAAGAGCGGGGGGCGGCGGGGAGCTGTTTTTT
CASSLRAGGGGELFF
>TRBV5-6|many|TRBJ1-5|TRBD1
TGTGCCAGCAGCCTAGGAGGGGGCCCTGGCAATCAGCCCCAGCATTTT
CASSLGGGPGNQPQHF
>TRBV28|few|TRBJ2-5|TRBD1
TGTGCCAGCAGCTCGGGACAGATGCAAGAGACCCAGTACTTC
CASSSGQMQETQYF
>TRBV20-1|many|TRBJ2-7|NA
TGCAGTGCCCGAGGTTACTCCCGGGACGAGCAGTACTTC
CSARGYSRDEQYF
>TRBV10-2|many|TRBJ2-3|NA
TGCGCCAGCAGTGAGTCGGGACCAAGCACAGATACGCAGTATTTT
CASSESGPSTDTQYF
>TRBV18|many|TRBJ1-5|NA
TGTGCCAGCTCACCACAATGGGGAGAGCCCCAGCATTTT
CASSPQWGEPQHF
>TRBV15|NA|TRBJ1-5|NA
TGTGCCACCAGCAGGGCCGGTGGGGCCAATCAGCCCCAGCATTTT
CATSRAGGANQPQHF
>TRBV6-4|many|TRBJ2-3|NA
TGTGCCAGCAGTGACAAAACAGGGAGCGGCACAGATACGCAGTATTTT
CASSDKTGSGTDTQYF
>TRBV5-1|NA|TRBJ1-2|TRBD1
TGCGCCAGCAGCTACTCGACAGGGGCAACAAACTATGGCTACACCTTC
CASSYSTGATNYGYTF
>TRBV24-1|NA|TRBJ2-1|NA
TGTGCCACCAGTGATTCAGGGAGCTCCTACAATGAGCAGTTCTTC
CATSDSGSSYNEQFF
>TRBV10-3|many|TRBJ2-1|TRBD1
TGTGCCACCGTCGAGCCTGTGGGACAGCAATACAATGAGCAGTTCTTC
CATVEPVGQQYNEQFF
>TRBV18|few|TRBJ1-3|NA
TGTGCCAGCTCACCACCGGGGGGACCGAACTCTGGAAACACCATATATTTT
CASSPPGGPNSGNTIYF
>TRBV7-2|NA|TRBJ2-5|TRBD2
TGTGCCAGCAGCTCCGTACTAGCGGGGGAAGAGACCCAGTACTTC
CASSSVLAGEETQYF
>TRBV15|NA|TRBJ1-2|NA
TGTGCCACCAGCAGAGATTTGGCTGCTAACTATGGCTACACCTTC
CATSRDLAANYGYTF
>TRBV10-3|NA|TRBJ1-6|NA
TGTGCCACGGGAGAGCGGAGACGGGATAATTCACCCCTCCACTTT
CATGERRRDNSPLHF
>TRBV28|many|TRBJ1-5|TRBD1
TGTGCCAGCAGTTCGGGACAGGGTGCTCAGCCCCAGCATTTT
CASSSGQGAQPQHF
>TRBV10-3|few|TRBJ2-7|TRBD1
TGTGCCACCGGGACAGAGTACTACGAGCAGTACTTC
CATGTEYYEQYF
>TRBV12-3/TRBV12-4|many|TRBJ2-2|NA
TGTGCCAGCACCTTGGGGGGCCCGAACACCGGGGAGCTGTTTTTT
CASTLGGPNTGELFF
>TRBV6-6|NA|TRBJ1-1|TRBD1
TGTGCCAGCCTAAACAGGGGCGACGCAGCTTTCTTT
CASLNRGDAAFF
>TRBV5-6|many|TRBJ2-3|TRBD1
TGTGCCAGCAGCTTGGGTCAAGGGGGCGATACGCAGTATTTT
CASSLGQGGDTQYF
>TRBV5-6|many|TRBJ2-3|NA
TGTGCCAGCAGCAGAGGGACACTCACAGATACGCAGTATTTT
CASSRGTLTDTQYF
>TRBV25-1|many|TRBJ1-1|NA
TGTGCCAGCGGCTCCCGGGACCCCCTTCAGAACACTGAAGCTTTCTTT
CASGSRDPLQNTEAFF
>TRBV7-9|few|TRBJ1-3|NA
TGTGCCAGCAGCTTAGAAAGGATCCTCGCAAACACCATATATTTT
CASSLERILANTIYF
>TRBV4-1|many|TRBJ1-4|NA
TGCGCCAGCAGCCAAGACCCAGGGCCTATTGAAAAACTGTTTTTT
CASSQDPGPIEKLFF
>TRBV5-1|NA|TRBJ1-2|NA
TGCGCCAGCGGAGCTTGGCCCTATCCGGCTTGGGGCTACACCTTC
CASGAWPYPAWGYTF
>TRBV6-2/TRBV6-3|NA|TRBJ2-4|TRBD2
TGTGCCAGCAGCCACCCCCCCCCTACTAGCGGGGGATACATTCAGTACTTC
CASSHPPPTSGGYIQYF
>TRBV30|few|TRBJ1-5|TRBD1
TGTGCCTGGAGTGGAGGACAGGAAAATCAGCCCCAGCATTTT
CAWSGGQENQPQHF
>TRBV4-3|NA|TRBJ1-6|NA
TGCGCCAGCAGCCAAGGGGCAGGGGTTTATAATTCACCCCTCCACTTT
CASSQGAGVYNSPLHF
>TRBV5-1|many|TRBJ2-3|NA
TGTGCCAGCAGCTTAGGACAGAGCACAGATACGCAGTATTTT
CASSLGQSTDTQYF
>TRBV11-2|many|TRBJ2-4|NA
TGTGCCAGCAGCTTAGCCTCGGACGGGACCAAAAACATTCAGTACTTC
CASSLASDGTKNIQYF
>TRBV7-9|few|TRBJ2-5|TRBD1
TGTGCCAGCAACCCGCGCAGGGGGCGCGTAGAGACCCAGTACTTC
CASNPRRGRVETQYF
>TRBV4-1|few|TRBJ2-1|NA
TGCGCCAGCAGCCAAGATCAAAGGTCGGAGGACTACAATGAGCAGTTCTTC
CASSQDQRSEDYNEQFF
>TRBV5-1|many|TRBJ2-3|NA
TGCGCCAGCAGCTTGGAACCAGCGCCCCACGATACGCAGTATTTT
CASSLEPAPHDTQYF
>TRBV27|few|TRBJ2-2|NA
TGTGCCAGCAGTTTAGAGGCCGAGGGGGGGAACACCGGGGAGCTGTTTTTT
CASSLEAEGGNTGELFF
>TRBV12-3/TRBV12-4|many|TRBJ2-1|NA
TGTGCCAGCAGTTTCCCCTCGGGCAATGAGCAGTTCTTC
CASSFPSGNEQFF
>TRBV5-1|many|TRBJ1-1|NA
TGCGCCAGCAGCTTGGGGGGACCATCAGTAGCTTTCTTT
CASSLGGPSVAFF
>TRBV15|many|TRBJ1-6|TRBD1
TGTGCCACGGGACAGGATAATTCACCCCTCCACTTT
CATGQDNSPLHF
>TRBV7-2|many|TRBJ1-2|TRBD1
TGTGCCAGCAGCTTAAGGACCGGGGACAGCTATGGCTACACCTTC
CASSLRTGDSYGYTF
>TRBV18|NA|TRBJ2-3|NA
TGTGCCAGCTCACCACCGGGGGACTGGATCACAGATACGCAGTATTTT
CASSPPGDWITDTQYF
>TRBV14|many|TRBJ2-1|NA
TGTGCCAGCAGACAAGGTCCTAGCGCGTTCTACAATGAGCAGTTCTTC
CASRQGPSAFYNEQFF
>TRBV25-1|many|TRBJ1-3|NA
TGTGCCAGCAGGTTCTCCGGAAACACCATATATTTT
CASRFSGNTIYF